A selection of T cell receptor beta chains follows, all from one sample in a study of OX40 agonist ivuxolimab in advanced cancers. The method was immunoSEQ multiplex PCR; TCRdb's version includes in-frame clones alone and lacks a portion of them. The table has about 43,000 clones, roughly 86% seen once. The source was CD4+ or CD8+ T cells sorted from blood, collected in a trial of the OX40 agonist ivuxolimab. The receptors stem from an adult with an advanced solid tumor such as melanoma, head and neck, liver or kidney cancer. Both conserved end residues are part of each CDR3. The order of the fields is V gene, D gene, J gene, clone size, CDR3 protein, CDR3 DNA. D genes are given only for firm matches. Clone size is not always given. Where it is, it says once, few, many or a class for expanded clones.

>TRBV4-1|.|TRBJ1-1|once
CASSQVESMNTEAFF
TGCGCCAGCAGCCAAGTGGAGAGCATGAACACTGAAGCTTTCTTT
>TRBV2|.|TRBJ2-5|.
CASIGEQETQYF
TGTGCCAGCATAGGGGAACAAGAGACCCAGTACTTC
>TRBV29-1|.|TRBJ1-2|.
CSVVSLEPRAPTPYGYTF
TGCAGCGTTGTGAGTCTGGAGCCCCGGGCCCCAACGCCGTATGGCTACACCTTC
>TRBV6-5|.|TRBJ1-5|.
CASSRGGNQPQHF
TGTGCCAGCAGCCGGGGGGGGAATCAGCCCCAGCATTTT
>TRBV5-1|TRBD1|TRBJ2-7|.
CASSEGTGAAYEQYF
TGCGCCAGCAGCGAAGGGACAGGGGCAGCGTACGAGCAGTACTTC
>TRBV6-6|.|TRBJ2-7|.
CASSYSTTYEQYF
TGTGCCAGCAGTTACTCGACAACCTACGAGCAGTACTTC
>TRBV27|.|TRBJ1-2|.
CASSYEGDGYTF
TGTGCCAGCAGTTACGAGGGGGATGGCTACACCTTC
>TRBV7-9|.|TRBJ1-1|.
CASSQMDTEAFF
TGTGCCAGCAGCCAGATGGACACTGAAGCTTTCTTT
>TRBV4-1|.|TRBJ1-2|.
CASSQEGRTVYGYTF
TGCGCCAGCAGCCAAGAAGGGCGGACTGTCTATGGCTACACCTTC
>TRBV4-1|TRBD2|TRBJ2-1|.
CASSQPGLAGKYNEQFF
TGCGCCAGCAGCCAGCCGGGACTAGCGGGCAAATACAATGAGCAGTTCTTC
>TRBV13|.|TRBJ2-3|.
CASRSLGADTQYF
TGTGCCAGCAGAAGCTTGGGGGCAGATACGCAGTATTTT
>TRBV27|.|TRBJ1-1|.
CASSLVENTEAFF
TGTGCCAGCAGTTTAGTTGAGAACACTGAAGCTTTCTTT
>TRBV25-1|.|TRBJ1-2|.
CASSEGGGGYTF
TGTGCCAGCAGTGAGGGGGGAGGTGGCTACACCTTC
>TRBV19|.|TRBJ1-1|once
CASSVRGNTEAFF
TGTGCCAGTAGTGTAAGGGGTAACACTGAAGCTTTCTTT
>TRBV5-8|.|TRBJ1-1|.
CASSSPDHQGTEAFF
TGTGCCAGCAGCTCCCCAGACCATCAGGGCACTGAAGCTTTCTTT
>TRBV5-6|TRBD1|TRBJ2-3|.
CASSYATGGGGDTQYF
TGTGCCAGCAGCTATGCGACAGGGGGCGGCGGAGATACGCAGTATTTT
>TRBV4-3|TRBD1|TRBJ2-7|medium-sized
CASSQDIPTGFYEQYF
TGCGCCAGCAGCCAAGATATACCGACAGGGTTCTACGAGCAGTACTTC
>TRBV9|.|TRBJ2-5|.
CASSVGTSKETQYF
TGTGCCAGCAGCGTAGGCACTTCCAAAGAGACCCAGTACTTC
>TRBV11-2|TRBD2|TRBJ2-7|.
CASIQGLARSYEQYF
TGTGCCAGCATCCAGGGACTAGCCCGGTCCTACGAGCAGTACTTC
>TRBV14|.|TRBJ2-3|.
CASSQDWGGPTDTQYF
TGTGCCAGCAGCCAAGATTGGGGGGGGCCAACAGATACGCAGTATTTT
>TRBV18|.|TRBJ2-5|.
CASSPTGEETQYF
TGTGCCAGCTCACCGACGGGGGAAGAGACCCAGTACTTC
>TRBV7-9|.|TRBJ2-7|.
CASSLSSPSYEQYF
TGTGCCAGCAGCTTGTCCAGCCCCTCCTACGAGCAGTACTTC
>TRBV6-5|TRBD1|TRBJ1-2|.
CASTRQGAGGYTF
TGTGCCAGCACGCGACAGGGGGCTGGCGGCTACACCTTC
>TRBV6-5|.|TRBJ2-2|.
CASTRAGELFF
TGTGCCAGCACCCGGGCCGGGGAGCTGTTTTTT
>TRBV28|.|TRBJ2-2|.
CASSLWGRNTGELFF
TGTGCCAGCAGTTTGTGGGGCCGGAACACCGGGGAGCTGTTTTTT
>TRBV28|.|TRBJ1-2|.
CASSALGHYGYTF
TGTGCCAGCAGTGCGCTTGGGCACTATGGCTACACCTTC
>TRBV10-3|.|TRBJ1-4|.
CAISESGAATNEKLFF
TGTGCCATCAGTGAGTCCGGGGCTGCAACTAATGAAAAACTGTTTTTT